The entry that follows covers one T cell receptor (beta chain) sequence. Its antigen is still unknown. It has no much larger one-base neighbor in the sample; base qualities were not kept. At the junction V is shortened by 5 bases and J by 4 bases; bases outside the gene matches: 11. Sequences SEHNR (CDR1) and FQNEAQ (CDR2) are obtained from the germline V gene (reference sequence). Including the terminal cysteine and phenylalanine, the CDR3 comprises 16 residues. Just CDR3 DNA is preserved here, 48 bases in frame from base 1. These data belong to a study of molecular identifiers for immune sequencing clone quantification listed by TCRdb under 2018. Describing the broader study: For a replicate experiment, RNA from around 20,000 or 100,000 naive CD8 T cells was divided into five aliquots, of which four were sequenced. CD8 T cells were used in a methods study to benchmark molecular-identifier clustering-based TCR repertoire sequencing (MIDCIRS) and TCR RNA copy counting.

Preparation of the library involved PCR. The data were produced on a NextSeq 500. Bulk TCR libraries were made following a previously described method, with the TCR primers given in Table S5. Total RNA was purified with the Qiagen AllPrep DNA/RNA kit. Before analysis, reads from multiple sequencing runs of the same library were pooled. The original pipeline was this. Reads were retained only if their TCR constant sequence matched exactly, and those retained reads were trimmed to 150 nt and grouped according to their 12-nt molecular barcodes. Reads inside each barcode group were sub-clustered using a 15% Levenshtein threshold, and a quality-weighted consensus sequence was constructed for each RNA molecule. Non-functional sequences were removed, as were lower-count sequences one edit away from another. Based on fitting two negative binomial distributions, any barcode sub-cluster with under 20% of the maximum read count was discarded. TCRdb passed the public sequencing reads through fastp at Q25 and MiXCR, retaining productive beta sequences. Rows matching on CDR3 protein sequence are summarized as one entry with the most common DNA and genes. The V and J calls come from TCRdb's annotation, not from the publication. This sample holds over 100,000 distinct CDR3 sequences; 35% were observed only once. The top ten clonotypes cover approximately 10% of the sample.

Naive CD8 T cell libraries were made from roughly 18,000 to 920,000 sorted cells using 10%, 30% or 50% of purified RNA. Naive CD8 T cells were FACS-sorted as CD8+CD4-CCR7+CD45RA+ on a BD FACSAria II into RLT Plus buffer. Detection sensitivity was tested by spiking Jurkat RNA equal to ten or so TCR copies' worth into samples containing about 18,000-1,000,000 naive CD8 T cells. Enrichment of CD8 T cells was done with RosetteSep CD8+ T Cell Enrichment Cocktail plus Ficoll-Paque, and ACK red cell lysis came afterward. General conclusions and limits of the study: Naive libraries contained spiked-in Jurkat TCR RNA (approximately ten copies' worth), which is not part of the donor repertoire. Modeling estimated 2.5 to 3 recovered TCR RNA copies per cell, compared with approximately 9.5 by digital PCR, which implies around 33% capture efficiency. In CMV-specific effector cells, clones with more than 20 RNA copies accounted for over 99% of molecules, whereas in naive cells such clones accounted for under 1%. Identical TCR molecules sharing a barcode could cause highly expanded clone sizes to be underestimated. When barcode sub-clustering was not used, chimeric consensus sequences inflated TCR diversity, with chimeras reaching as high as 47%. Spiked-in Jurkat TCR RNA equivalent to a single cell was reported to be detectable even among approximately 900,000 naive CD8 T cells.

The chain couples TRBV7-9 to TRBJ2-3; the junction holds 8 bases that match TRBD1. Material: naive CD8+ T cells from blood, with Jurkat cell RNA spiked in. The sample's cell subset or site, from its label and the paper: FACS-sorted CD8+CD4-CCR7+CD45RA+ naive T cells. The TCR sequence derives from a human donor in good health. Some libraries in this study had Jurkat cell RNA spiked in. CDR3 reads: CASSEVQTGEADTQYF. The DNA is as follows: TGTGCCAGCAGCGAAGTTCAGACAGGGGAAGCAGATACGCAGTATTTT.